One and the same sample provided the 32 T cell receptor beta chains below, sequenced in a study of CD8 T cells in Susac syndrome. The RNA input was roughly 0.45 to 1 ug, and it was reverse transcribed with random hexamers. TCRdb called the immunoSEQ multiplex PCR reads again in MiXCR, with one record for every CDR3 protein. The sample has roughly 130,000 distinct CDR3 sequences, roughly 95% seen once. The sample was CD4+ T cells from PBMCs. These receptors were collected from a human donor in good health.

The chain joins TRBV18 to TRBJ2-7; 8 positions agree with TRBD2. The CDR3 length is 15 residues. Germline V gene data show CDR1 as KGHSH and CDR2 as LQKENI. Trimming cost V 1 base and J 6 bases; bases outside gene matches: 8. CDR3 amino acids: CASSPRNSGTREQYF. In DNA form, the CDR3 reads TGTGCCAGCTCACCACGGAATAGCGGGACCCGCGAGCAGTACTTC.

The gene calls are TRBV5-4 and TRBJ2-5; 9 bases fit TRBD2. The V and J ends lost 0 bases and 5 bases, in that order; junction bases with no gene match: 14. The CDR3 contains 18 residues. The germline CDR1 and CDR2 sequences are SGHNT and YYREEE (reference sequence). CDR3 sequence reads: CASSLAPSGKRLLETQYF. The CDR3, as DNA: TGTGCCAGCAGCTTGGCCCCTAGCGGGAAAAGACTGCTGGAGACCCAGTACTTC.

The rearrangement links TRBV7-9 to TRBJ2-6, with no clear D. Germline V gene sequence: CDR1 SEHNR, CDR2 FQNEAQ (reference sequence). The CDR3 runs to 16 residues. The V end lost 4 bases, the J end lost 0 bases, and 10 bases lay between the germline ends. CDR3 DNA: TGTGCCAGCAGCTCGTGGGATCGCTCTGGGGCCAACGTCCTGACTTTC. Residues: CASSSWDRSGANVLTF.

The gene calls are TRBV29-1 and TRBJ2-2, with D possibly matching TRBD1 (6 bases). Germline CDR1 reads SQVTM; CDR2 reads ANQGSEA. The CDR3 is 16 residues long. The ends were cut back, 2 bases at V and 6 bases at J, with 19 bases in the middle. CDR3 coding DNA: TGCAGCGTTGAACTGTCCCGTCCAGGGGCCCCCGGGGAGCTGTTTTTT. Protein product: CSVELSRPGAPGELFF.

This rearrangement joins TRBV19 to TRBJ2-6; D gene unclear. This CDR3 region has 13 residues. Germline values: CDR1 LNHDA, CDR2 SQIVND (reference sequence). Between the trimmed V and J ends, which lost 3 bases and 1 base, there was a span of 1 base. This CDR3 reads CASSISGANVLTF. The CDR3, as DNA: TGTGCCAGTAGTATTTCTGGGGCCAACGTCCTGACTTTC.

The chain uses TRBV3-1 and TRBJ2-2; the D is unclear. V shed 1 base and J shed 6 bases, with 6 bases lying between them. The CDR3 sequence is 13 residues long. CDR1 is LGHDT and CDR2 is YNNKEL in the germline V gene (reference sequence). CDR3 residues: CASSQVLSGELFF. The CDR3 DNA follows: TGTGCCAGCAGCCAAGTGTTGTCCGGGGAGCTGTTTTTT.

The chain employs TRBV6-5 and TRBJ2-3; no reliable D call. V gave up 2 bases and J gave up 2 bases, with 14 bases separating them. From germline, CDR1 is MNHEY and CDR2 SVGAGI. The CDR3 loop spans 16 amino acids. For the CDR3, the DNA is TGTGCCAGCAGTTACCGGCGCGTAGGCCACACAGATACGCAGTATTTT. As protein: CASSYRRVGHTDTQYF.

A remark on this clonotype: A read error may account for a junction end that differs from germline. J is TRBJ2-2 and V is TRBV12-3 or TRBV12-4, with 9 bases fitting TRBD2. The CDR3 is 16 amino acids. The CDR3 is CASRLAGAINTGELFF. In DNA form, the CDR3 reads TGTGCCAGCAGGTTAGCGGGAGCGATAAACACCGGGGAGCTGTTTTTT.

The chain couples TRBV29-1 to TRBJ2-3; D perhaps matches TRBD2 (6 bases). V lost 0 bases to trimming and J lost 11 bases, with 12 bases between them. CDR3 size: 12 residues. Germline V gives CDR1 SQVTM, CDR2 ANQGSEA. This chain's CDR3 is CSVEDQGGRQYF. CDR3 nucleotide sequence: TGCAGCGTTGAAGATCAGGGAGGACGGCAGTATTTT.

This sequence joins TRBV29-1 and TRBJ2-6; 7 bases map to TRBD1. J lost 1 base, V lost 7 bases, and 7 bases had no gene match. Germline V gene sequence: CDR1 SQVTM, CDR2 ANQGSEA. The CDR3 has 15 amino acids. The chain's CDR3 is CSATSQGSGANVLTF. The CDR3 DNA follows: TGCAGCGCCACTTCACAGGGGTCTGGGGCCAACGTCCTGACTTTC.

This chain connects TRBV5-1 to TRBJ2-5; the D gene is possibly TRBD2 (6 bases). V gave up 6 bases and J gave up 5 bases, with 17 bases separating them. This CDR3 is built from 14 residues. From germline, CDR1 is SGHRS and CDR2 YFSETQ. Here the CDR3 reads CASMEGFAGETQYF. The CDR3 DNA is TGCGCCAGCATGGAGGGATTTGCAGGGGAGACCCAGTACTTC.

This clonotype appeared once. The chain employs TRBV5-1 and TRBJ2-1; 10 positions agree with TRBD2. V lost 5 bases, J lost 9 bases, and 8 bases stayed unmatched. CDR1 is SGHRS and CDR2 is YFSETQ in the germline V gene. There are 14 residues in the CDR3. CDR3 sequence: CASRDGAGGGEQFF. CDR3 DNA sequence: TGCGCCAGCAGAGATGGAGCGGGAGGGGGTGAGCAGTTCTTC.

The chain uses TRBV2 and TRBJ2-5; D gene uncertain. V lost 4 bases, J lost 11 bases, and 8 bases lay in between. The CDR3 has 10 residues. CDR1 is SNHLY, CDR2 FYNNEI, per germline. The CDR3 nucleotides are TGTGCCAGCAGTGCGGCGCTACAGTACTTC. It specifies CASSAALQYF.

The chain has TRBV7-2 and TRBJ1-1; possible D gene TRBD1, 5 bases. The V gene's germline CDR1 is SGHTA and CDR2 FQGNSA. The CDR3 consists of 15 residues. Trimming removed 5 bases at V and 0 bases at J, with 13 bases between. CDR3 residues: CASSLSGSLNTEAFF. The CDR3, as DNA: TGTGCCAGCAGCCTCTCAGGGTCGCTGAACACTGAAGCTTTCTTT.

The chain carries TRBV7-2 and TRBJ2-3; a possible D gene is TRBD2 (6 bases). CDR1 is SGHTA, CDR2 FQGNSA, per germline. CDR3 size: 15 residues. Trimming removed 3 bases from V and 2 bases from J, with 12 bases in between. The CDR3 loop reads CASSLAGLNTDTQYF. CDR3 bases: TGTGCCAGCAGCTTGGCGGGACTTAACACAGATACGCAGTATTTT.

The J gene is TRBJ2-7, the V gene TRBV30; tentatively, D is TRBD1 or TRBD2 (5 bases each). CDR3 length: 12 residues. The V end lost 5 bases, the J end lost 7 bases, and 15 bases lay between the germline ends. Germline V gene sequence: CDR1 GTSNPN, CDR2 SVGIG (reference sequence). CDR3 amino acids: CAWERGVLEQYF. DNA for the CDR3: TGTGCCTGGGAGAGAGGGGTTCTGGAGCAGTACTTC. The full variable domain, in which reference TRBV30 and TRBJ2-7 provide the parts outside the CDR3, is SQTIHQWPATLVQPVGSPLSLECTVEGTSNPNLYWYRQAAGRGLQLLFYSVGIGQISSEVPQNLSASRPQDRQFILSSKKLLLSDSGFYLCAWERGVLEQYFGPGTRLTVT.

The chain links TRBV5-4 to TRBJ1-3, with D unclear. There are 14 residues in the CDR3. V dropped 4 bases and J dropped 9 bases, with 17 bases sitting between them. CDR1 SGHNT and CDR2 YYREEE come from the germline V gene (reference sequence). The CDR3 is CASSQGGGESTIYF. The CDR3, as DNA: TGTGCCAGCAGCCAAGGTGGCGGGGAGAGCACCATATATTTT.

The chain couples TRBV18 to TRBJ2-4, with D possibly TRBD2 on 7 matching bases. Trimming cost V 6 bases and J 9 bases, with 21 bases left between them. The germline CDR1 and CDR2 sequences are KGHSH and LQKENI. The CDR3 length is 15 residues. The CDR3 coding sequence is TGTGCCAGCTCCCCCGGGGGCGACAGGACTAGCATTCAGTACTTC. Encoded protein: CASSPGGDRTSIQYF.

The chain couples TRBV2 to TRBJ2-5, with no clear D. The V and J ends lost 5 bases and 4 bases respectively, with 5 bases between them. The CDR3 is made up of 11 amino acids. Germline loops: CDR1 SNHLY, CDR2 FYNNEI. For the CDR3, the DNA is TGTGCCAGCAGTCCTCGAGAGACCCAGTACTTC. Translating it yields CASSPRETQYF.

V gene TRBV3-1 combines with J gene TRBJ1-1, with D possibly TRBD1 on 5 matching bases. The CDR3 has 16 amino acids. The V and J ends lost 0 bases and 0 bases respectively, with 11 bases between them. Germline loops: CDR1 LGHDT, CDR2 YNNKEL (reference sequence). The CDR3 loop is CASSQDPRQMNTEAFF. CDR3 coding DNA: TGTGCCAGCAGCCAAGATCCGAGACAGATGAACACTGAAGCTTTCTTT. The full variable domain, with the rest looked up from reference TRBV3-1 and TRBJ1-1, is DTAVSQTPKYLVTQMGNDKSIKCEQNLGHDTMYWYKQDSKKFLKIMFSYNNKELIINETVPNRFSPKSPDKAHLNLHINSLELGDSAVYFCASSQDPRQMNTEAFFGQGTRLTVV.

The CDR3 spells CASSMRQGDIQYF. CDR3 DNA: TGTGCCAGTAGTATGAGGCAGGGTGACATTCAGTACTTC. V usage is TRBV19 and J usage is TRBJ2-4, with a weak D call TRBD1 (5 bases). The CDR3 runs 13 residues. Trimming took 3 bases from V and 8 from J, leaving 11 bases between them. CDR1 LNHDA and CDR2 SQIVND come from the germline V gene (reference sequence).

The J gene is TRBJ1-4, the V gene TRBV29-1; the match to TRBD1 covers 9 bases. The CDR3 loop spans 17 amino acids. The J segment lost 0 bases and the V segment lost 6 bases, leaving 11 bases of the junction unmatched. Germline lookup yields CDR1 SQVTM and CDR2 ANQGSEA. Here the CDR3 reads CSVRGGRQGATNEKLFF. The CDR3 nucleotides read TGCAGCGTCCGCGGGGGGCGACAGGGGGCAACTAATGAAAAACTGTTTTTT. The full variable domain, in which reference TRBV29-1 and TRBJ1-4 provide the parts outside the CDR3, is SAVISQKPSRDICQRGTSLTIQCQVDSQVTMMFWYRQQPGQSLTLIATANQGSEATYESGFVIDKFPISRPNLTFSTLTVSNMSPEDSSIYLCSVRGGRQGATNEKLFFGSGTQLSVL.

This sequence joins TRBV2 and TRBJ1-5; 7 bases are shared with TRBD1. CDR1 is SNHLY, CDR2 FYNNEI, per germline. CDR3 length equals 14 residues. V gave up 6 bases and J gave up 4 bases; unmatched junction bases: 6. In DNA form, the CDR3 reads TGTGCCAGCAGGGGGGACAGCCTGAATCAGCCCCAGCATTTT. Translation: CASRGDSLNQPQHF.

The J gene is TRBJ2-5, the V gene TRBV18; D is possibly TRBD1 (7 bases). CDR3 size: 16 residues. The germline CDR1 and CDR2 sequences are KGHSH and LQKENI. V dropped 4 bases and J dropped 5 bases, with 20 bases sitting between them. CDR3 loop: CASSRSTTGSGETQYF. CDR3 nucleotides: TGTGCCAGCTCACGCAGCACGACAGGGAGCGGGGAGACCCAGTACTTC.

In DNA, the CDR3 is TGTGCCAGCAGTCCGTACCCTTGGGGGAGTGGTTCCTACGAGCAGTACTTC. Its protein is CASSPYPWGSGSYEQYF. The chain combines TRBV28 with TRBJ2-7, with D perhaps given as TRBD1 or TRBD2 (5 bases each). CDR3 size: 17 residues. CDR1 and CDR2 (germline): MDHEN, SYDVKM. Trimming cost V 5 bases and J 1 base, with 21 bases left between them.

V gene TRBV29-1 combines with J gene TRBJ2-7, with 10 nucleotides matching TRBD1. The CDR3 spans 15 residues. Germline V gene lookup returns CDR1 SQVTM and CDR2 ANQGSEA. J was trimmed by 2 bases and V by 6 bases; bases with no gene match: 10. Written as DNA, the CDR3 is TGCAGCGTGAGGAGGGGGGACAGGGGCACCTACGAGCAGTACTTC. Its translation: CSVRRGDRGTYEQYF.

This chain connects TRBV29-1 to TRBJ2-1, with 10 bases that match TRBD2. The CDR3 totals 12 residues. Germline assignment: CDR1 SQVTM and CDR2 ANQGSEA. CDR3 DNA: TGCAGTGGGCAGACTAGCGGGAATGAGCAGTTCTTC. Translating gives CSGQTSGNEQFF.

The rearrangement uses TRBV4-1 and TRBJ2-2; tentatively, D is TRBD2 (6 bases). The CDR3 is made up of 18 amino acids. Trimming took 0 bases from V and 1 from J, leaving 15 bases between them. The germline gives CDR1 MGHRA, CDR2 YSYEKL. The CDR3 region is CASSQDRLGRGNTGELFF. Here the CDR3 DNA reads TGCGCCAGCAGCCAAGATAGACTCGGGCGGGGGAACACCGGGGAGCTGTTTTTT.

CDR3 region: CASSLLGGDTEAFF. The CDR3 bases are TGTGCCAGCAGTTTACTGGGTGGGGACACTGAAGCTTTCTTT. The chain employs TRBV12-3 or TRBV12-4 and TRBJ1-1; no definite D call. V was cut by 2 bases and J by 3 bases, with 10 bases left in between. The CDR3 length is 14 residues.

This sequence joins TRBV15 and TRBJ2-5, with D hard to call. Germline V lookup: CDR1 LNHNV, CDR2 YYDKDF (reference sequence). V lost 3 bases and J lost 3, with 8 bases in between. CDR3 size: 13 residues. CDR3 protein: CATSSRSKETQYF. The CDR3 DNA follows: TGTGCCACCAGCAGCAGAAGTAAAGAGACCCAGTACTTC.

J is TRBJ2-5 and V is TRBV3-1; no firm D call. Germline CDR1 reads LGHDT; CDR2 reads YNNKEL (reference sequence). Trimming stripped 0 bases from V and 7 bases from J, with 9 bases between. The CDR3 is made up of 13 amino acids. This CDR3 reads CASSQELVGTQYF. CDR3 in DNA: TGTGCCAGCAGCCAAGAGCTAGTTGGGACCCAGTACTTC.

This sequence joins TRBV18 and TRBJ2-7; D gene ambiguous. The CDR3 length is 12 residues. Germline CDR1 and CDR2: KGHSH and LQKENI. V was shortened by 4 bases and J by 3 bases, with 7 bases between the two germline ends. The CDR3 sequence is CASSRWGYEQYF. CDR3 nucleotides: TGTGCCAGCTCACGCTGGGGCTACGAGCAGTACTTC.